This T cell receptor (beta chain) was retrieved from a study of blood T cell repertoires in COVID-19. Turning to the study itself: PBMCs, B-cell-depleted T cells, or T cells were the source of the cDNA or gDNA that made up the material.

Profiling relied on immunoSEQ multiplex PCR, and the TCRdb table lists in-frame clones only, not all of them. Here the sample spans about 180,000 clones, 88% being singletons. Germline-derived CDR1 and CDR2 are MNHEY and SMNVEV (reference sequence). Trimming pared 8 bases from V and 0 bases from J, leaving 14 bases between. The CDR3 is 15 amino acids. Cohorts were determined from participant-reported clinical history. The receptor's source is a woman younger than 30 who had recovered from COVID-19. Sequencing was done on a sample of PBMCs or T cells enriched from blood (not recorded which). The genes are TRBV27 and TRBJ1-5, with D unclear. The CDR3 reads CASSPQRYSNQPQHF. CDR3 bases: TGTGCCAGCTCCCCCCAGCGGTATAGCAATCAGCCCCAGCATTTT.